A single sample is the source of the 10 T cell receptor beta chains below, sequenced in a study of blood T cell repertoires in COVID-19. Libraries were prepared by immunoSEQ multiplex PCR; TCRdb keeps only in-frame clonotypes and omits some of them. This sample carries about 40,000 clones, 70% to 85% of them seen once, and the ten largest clones take less than 3.5%. The sequenced sample consisted of peripheral blood. The receptors stem from a woman aged 55-75 years with acute or convalescent COVID-19.

This clone was recorded once. This sequence joins TRBV2 and TRBJ2-7; the D gene is possibly TRBD1 (5 bases). The CDR3 is made up of 13 amino acids. V was shortened by 7 bases and J by 4 bases, with 14 bases between the two germline ends. Looked up from germline, CDR1 is SNHLY and CDR2 is FYNNEI. The CDR3 protein is CASTGPGNYEQYF. The CDR3 region has the DNA TGTGCCAGCACCGGGCCAGGGAATTACGAGCAGTACTTC.

This chain links TRBV7-8 with TRBJ2-5; D possibly corresponds to TRBD2 (6 bases). The CDR3 length is 16 residues. Germline CDR1 and CDR2: SGHVS and FQNEAQ. Between the trimmed V and J ends, which lost 6 bases and 4 bases, there was a span of 21 bases. This chain's CDR3 is CASRKGRGSRGETQYF. The CDR3 DNA is TGTGCCAGCAGAAAAGGCCGGGGGTCCCGGGGAGAGACCCAGTACTTC.

The chain is built from TRBV7-2 and TRBJ1-5; 9 positions agree with TRBD1. Trimming took 5 bases from V and 2 from J; bases not matched to a gene: 4. CDR3 length equals 15 residues. Germline CDR1 and CDR2: SGHTA and FQGNSA. The CDR3 DNA reads TGTGCCAGCAGCCAGAGACAGGGGGGCAATCAGCCCCAGCATTTT. It codes for CASSQRQGGNQPQHF. Based on the CDR3 plus reference TRBV7-2 and TRBJ1-5, the full variable domain is GAGVSQSPSNKVTEKGKDVELRCDPISGHTALYWYRQSLGQGLEFLIYFQGNSAPDKSGLPSDRFSAERTGGSVSTLTIQRTQQEDSAVYLCASSQRQGGNQPQHFGDGTRLSIL.

The chain links TRBV24-1 to TRBJ2-5; D may be TRBD2 (5 bases). This CDR3 comprises 14 residues. V was cut by 3 bases and J by 5 bases, with 12 bases left in between. CDR1 and CDR2 from the germline V gene are KGHDR and SFDVKD. The CDR3, as DNA: TGTGCCACCAGTGATGCTAACCCGGGGGAGACCCAGTACTTC. It is translated as CATSDANPGETQYF.

This chain uses TRBV9 with TRBJ2-1; D not certain. In germline, CDR1 is SGDLS, CDR2 YYNGEE. The V and J ends lost 0 bases and 0 bases respectively, with 7 bases between them. The CDR3 contains 15 residues. The CDR3 protein is CASSVEPGSYNEQFF. Here the CDR3 DNA reads TGTGCCAGCAGCGTAGAGCCGGGCTCCTACAATGAGCAGTTCTTC.

The rearrangement uses TRBV19 and TRBJ1-5; 7 bases agree with TRBD1. V lost 7 bases to trimming and J lost 1 base; unmatched junction nucleotides: 7. The CDR3 totals 15 residues. Germline CDR1 reads LNHDA; CDR2 reads SQIVND (reference sequence). Written as DNA, the CDR3 is TGTGCCAGTAACCTAGGGGGCGGAAGCAATCAGCCCCAGCATTTT. Translated: CASNLGGGSNQPQHF.

The genes are TRBV5-1 and TRBJ2-1; 7 bases fit TRBD1. CDR3 length: 13 amino acids. Germline lookup yields CDR1 SGHRS and CDR2 YFSETQ. V shed 0 bases and J 8 bases; nucleotides not matched to a gene: 2. The CDR3 sequence: CASSLAGTDEQFF. The CDR3 DNA is TGCGCCAGCAGCTTGGCCGGGACAGATGAGCAGTTCTTC.

The V call is TRBV18, the J call TRBJ1-1; no reliable D call. CDR1 is KGHSH and CDR2 is LQKENI in the germline V gene. The CDR3 contains 13 residues. Trimming pared 5 bases from V and 1 base from J, leaving 8 bases between. CDR3 sequence (DNA): TGTGCCAGCTCAGCGACTGGGAACACTGAAGCTTTCTTT. Translation gives CASSATGNTEAFF.

This sequence joins TRBV11-2 and TRBJ1-1; 7 nucleotides agree with TRBD1. Germline values: CDR1 SGHAT, CDR2 FQNNGV. The CDR3 is 19 residues long. V lost 5 bases, J lost 2 bases, and 20 bases stayed unmatched. CDR3 region: CASSPVILTLGTVNTEAFF. The DNA of the CDR3 is TGTGCCAGCAGCCCAGTAATCTTGACCCTTGGGACAGTTAACACTGAAGCTTTCTTT.

This sequence joins TRBV19 and TRBJ1-1; tentatively, D is TRBD1 (5 bases). Germline V gene lookup returns CDR1 LNHDA and CDR2 SQIVND (reference sequence). Between the trimmed V and J ends, which lost 5 bases and 4 bases, there was a span of 8 bases. The CDR3 loop spans 12 amino acids. The CDR3 reads CASSWGGTEAFF. As DNA, the CDR3 is TGTGCCAGTAGTTGGGGGGGCACTGAAGCTTTCTTT. The full variable domain, in which reference TRBV19 and TRBJ1-1 provide the parts outside the CDR3, is DGGITQSPKYLFRKEGQNVTLSCEQNLNHDAMYWYRQDPGQGLRLIYYSQIVNDFQKGDIAEGYSVSREKKESFPLTVTSAQKNPTAFYLCASSWGGTEAFFGQGTRLTVV.